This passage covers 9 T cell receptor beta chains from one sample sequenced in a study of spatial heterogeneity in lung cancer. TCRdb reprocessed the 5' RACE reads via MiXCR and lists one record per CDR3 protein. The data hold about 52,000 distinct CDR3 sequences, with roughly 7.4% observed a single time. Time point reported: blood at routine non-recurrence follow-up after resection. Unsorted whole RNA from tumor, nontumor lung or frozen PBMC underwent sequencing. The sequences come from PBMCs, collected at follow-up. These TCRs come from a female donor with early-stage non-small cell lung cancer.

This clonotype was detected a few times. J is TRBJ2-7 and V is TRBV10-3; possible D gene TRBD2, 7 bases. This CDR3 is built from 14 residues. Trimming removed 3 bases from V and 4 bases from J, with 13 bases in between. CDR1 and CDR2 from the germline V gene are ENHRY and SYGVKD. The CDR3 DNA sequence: TGTGCCATCAGTGACCCAGGGGAGGGGTACGAGCAGTACTTC. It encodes CAISDPGEGYEQYF.

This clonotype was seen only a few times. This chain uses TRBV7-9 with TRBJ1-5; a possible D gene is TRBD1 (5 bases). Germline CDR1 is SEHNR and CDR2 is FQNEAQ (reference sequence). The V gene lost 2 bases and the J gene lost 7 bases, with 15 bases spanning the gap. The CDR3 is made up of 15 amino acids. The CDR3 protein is CASSLTGRPDQPQHF. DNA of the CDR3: TGTGCCAGCAGCTTAACAGGCCGACCTGACCAGCCCCAGCATTTT.

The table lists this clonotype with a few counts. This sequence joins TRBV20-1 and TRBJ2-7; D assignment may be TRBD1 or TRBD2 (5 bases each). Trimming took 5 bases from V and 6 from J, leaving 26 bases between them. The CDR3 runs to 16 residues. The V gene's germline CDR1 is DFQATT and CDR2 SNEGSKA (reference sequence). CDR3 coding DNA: TGCAGTGCTCCTAGGGCGGAGCGAGGGGTAAACGGCGAGCAGTACTTC. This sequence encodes CSAPRAERGVNGEQYF.

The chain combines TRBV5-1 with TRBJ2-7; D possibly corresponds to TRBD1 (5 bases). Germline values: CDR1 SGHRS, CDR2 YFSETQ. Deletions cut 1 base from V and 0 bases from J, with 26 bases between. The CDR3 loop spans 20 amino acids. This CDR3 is CASSLTVRGGAKFFSYEQYF. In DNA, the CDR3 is TGCGCCAGCAGCTTGACCGTACGCGGTGGGGCTAAATTCTTCTCCTACGAGCAGTACTTC.

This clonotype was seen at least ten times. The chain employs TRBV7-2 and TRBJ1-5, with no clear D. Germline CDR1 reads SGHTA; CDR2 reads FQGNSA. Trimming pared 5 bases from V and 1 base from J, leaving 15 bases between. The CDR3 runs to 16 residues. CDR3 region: CASSQGFVRSNQPQHF. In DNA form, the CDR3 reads TGTGCCAGCAGCCAAGGGTTTGTCCGAAGCAATCAGCCCCAGCATTTT.

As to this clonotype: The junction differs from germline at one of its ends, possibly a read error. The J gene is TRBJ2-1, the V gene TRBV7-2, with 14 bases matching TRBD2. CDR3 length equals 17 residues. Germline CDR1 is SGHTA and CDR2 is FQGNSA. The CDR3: CVSSLGAGLAGVVPQFF. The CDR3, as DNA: TGTGTCAGCAGCTTAGGCGCGGGACTAGCGGGGGTAGTCCCCCAGTTCTTC.

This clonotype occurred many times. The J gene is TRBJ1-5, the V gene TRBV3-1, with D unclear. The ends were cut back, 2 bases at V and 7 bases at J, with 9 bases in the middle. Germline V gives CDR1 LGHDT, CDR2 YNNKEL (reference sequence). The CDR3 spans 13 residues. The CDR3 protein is CASSQMPEQPQHF. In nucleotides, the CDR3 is TGTGCCAGCAGCCAAATGCCGGAGCAGCCCCAGCATTTT.

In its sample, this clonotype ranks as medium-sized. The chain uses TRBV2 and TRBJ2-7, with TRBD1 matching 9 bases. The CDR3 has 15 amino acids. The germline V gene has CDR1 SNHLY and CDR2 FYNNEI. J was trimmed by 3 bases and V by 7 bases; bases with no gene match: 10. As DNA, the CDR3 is TGTGCCAGCATTCTGGGGACAGGGTTTAACTACGAGCAGTACTTC. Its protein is CASILGTGFNYEQYF. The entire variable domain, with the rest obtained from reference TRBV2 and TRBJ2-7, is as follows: EPEVTQTPSHQVTQMGQEVILRCVPISNHLYFYWYRQILGQKVEFLVSFYNNEISEKSEIFDDQFSVERPDGSNFTLKIRSTKLEDSAMYFCASILGTGFNYEQYFGPGTRLTVT.

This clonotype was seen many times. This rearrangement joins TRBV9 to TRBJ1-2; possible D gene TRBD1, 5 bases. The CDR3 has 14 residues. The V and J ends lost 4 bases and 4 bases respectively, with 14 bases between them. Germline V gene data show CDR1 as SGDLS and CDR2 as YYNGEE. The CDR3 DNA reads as TGTGCCAGCAGCCACTGGGGAGACAGCTATGGCTACACCTTC. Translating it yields CASSHWGDSYGYTF.